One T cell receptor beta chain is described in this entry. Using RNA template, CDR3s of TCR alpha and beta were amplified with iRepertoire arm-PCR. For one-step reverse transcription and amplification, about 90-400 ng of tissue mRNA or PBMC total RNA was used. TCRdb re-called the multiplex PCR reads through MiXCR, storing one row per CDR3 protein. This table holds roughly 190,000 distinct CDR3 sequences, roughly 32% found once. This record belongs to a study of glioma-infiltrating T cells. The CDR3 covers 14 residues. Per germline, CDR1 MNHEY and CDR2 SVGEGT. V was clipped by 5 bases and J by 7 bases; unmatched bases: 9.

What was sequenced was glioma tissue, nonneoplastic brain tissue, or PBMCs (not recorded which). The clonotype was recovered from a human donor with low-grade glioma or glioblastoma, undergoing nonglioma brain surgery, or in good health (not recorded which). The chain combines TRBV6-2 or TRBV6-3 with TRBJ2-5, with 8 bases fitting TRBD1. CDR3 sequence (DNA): TGTGCCAGCAGTGAACGACAGGGGATGGGGACCCAGTACTTC. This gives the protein CASSERQGMGTQYF.